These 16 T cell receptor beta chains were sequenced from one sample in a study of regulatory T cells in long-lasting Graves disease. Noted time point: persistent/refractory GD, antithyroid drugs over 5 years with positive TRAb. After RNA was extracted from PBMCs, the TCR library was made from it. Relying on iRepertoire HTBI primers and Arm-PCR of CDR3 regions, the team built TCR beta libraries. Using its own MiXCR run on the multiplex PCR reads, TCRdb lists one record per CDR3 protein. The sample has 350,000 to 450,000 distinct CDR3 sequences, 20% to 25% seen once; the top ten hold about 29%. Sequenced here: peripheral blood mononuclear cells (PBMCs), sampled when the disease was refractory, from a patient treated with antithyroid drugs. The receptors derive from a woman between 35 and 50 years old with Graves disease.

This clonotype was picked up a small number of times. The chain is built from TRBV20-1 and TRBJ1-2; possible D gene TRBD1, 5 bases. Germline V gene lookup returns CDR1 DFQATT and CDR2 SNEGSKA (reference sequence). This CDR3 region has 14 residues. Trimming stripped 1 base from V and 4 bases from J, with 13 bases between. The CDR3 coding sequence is TGCAGTGCTAGAGCGCCTATGGGGGTCTATGGCTACACCTTC. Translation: CSARAPMGVYGYTF.

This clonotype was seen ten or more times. The CDR3 here is CASSSDLGPPYEQYF. The DNA of the CDR3 is TGTGCCAGCAGCTCGGACCTGGGTCCTCCATACGAGCAGTACTTC. This chain links TRBV11-2 with TRBJ2-7; D not resolved. Germline V gene lookup returns CDR1 SGHAT and CDR2 FQNNGV. The CDR3 covers 15 residues. V lost 4 bases to trimming and J lost 4 bases, with 17 bases between them.

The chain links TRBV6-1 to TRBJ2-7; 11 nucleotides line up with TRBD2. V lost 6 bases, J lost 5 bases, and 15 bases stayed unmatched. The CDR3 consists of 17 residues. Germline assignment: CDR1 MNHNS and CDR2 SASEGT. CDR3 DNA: TGTGCCAGCAGCCATAGCGGGAGGGCCGGTTTCAACGACGAGCAGTACTTC. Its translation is CASSHSGRAGFNDEQYF.

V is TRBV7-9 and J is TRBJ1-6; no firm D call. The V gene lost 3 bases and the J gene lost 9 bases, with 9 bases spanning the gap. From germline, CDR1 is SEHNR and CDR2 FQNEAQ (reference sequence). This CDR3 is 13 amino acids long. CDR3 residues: CASSLRDSSPLHF. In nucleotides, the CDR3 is TGTGCCAGCAGCTTGAGGGATAGTTCACCCCTCCACTTT.

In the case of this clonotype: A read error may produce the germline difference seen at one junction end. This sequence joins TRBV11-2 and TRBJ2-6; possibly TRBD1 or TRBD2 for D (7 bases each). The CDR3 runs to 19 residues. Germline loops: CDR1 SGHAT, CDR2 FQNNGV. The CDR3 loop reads CASSFPRDSFLSGANVPTF. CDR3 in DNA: TGTGCCAGCAGCTTCCCCCGGGACAGTTTTTTGAGCGGGGCCAACGTCCCGACTTTC.

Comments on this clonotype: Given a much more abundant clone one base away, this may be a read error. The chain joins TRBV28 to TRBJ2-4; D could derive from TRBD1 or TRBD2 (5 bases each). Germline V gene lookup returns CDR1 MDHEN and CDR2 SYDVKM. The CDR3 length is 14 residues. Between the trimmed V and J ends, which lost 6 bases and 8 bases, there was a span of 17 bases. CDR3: CASRGDRRVHIQYF. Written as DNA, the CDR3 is TGTGCCAGCAGAGGGGACCGCAGGGTTCACATTCAGTACTTC.

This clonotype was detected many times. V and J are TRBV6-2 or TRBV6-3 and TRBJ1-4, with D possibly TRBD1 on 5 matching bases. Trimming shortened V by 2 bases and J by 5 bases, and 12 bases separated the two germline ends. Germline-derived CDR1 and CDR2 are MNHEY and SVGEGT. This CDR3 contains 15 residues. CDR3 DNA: TGTGCCAGCAGTTACCCTCAGGGCCGCAATGAAAAACTGTTTTTT. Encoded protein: CASSYPQGRNEKLFF.

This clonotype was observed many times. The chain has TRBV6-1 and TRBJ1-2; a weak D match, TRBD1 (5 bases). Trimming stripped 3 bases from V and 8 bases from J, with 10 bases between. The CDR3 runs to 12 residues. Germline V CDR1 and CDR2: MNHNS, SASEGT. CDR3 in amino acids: CASSDGGRGYTF. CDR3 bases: TGTGCCAGCAGTGATGGGGGTAGAGGCTACACCTTC.

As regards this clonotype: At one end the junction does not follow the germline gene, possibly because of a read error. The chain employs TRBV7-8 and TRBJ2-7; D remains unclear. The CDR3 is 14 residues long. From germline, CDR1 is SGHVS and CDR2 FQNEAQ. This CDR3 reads CASSRLPGEYEQYF. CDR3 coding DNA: TGCGCCAGCAGCCGACTCCCCGGAGAGTACGAGCAGTACTTC.

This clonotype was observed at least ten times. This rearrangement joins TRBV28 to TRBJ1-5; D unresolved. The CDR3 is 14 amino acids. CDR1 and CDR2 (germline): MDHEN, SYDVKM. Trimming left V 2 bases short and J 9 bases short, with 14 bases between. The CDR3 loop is CASSLLTSSMPQHF. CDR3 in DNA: TGTGCCAGCAGTTTACTTACCAGTTCAATGCCCCAGCATTTT.

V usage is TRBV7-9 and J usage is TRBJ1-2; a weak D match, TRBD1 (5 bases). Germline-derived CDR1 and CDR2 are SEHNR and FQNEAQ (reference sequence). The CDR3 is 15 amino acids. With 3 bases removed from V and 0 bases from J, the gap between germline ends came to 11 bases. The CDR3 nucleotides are TGTGCCAGCAGCTTCGGGGCAGGCCCTAACTATGGCTACACCTTC. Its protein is CASSFGAGPNYGYTF.

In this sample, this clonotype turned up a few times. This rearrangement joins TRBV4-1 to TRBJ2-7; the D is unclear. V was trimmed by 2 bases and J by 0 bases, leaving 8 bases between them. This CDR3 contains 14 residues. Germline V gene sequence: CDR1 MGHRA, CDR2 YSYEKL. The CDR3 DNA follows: TGCGCCAGCAGCCAATGGCCGGCCTCCTACGAGCAGTACTTC. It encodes CASSQWPASYEQYF.

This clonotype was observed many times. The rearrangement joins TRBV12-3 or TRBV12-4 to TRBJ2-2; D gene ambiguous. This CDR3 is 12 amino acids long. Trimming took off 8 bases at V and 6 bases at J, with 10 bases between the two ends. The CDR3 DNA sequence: TGTGCCAGCGGGCGGTGGGCCGGGGAGCTGTTTTTT. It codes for CASGRWAGELFF.

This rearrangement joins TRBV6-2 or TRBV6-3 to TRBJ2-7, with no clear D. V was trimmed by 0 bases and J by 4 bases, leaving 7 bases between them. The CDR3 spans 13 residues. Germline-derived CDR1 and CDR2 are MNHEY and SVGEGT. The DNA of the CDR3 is TGTGCCAGCAGTTACTCGCCCGTTTACGAGCAGTACTTC. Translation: CASSYSPVYEQYF.

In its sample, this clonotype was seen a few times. The CDR3 sequence is CASSLDQLRGELFF. The CDR3 nucleotides read TGCGCCAGCAGCTTGGACCAGTTGAGGGGGGAGCTGTTTTTT. The genes are TRBV5-1 and TRBJ2-2; no clear D gene. CDR1 and CDR2 (germline): SGHRS, YFSETQ. V lost 0 bases and J 8 bases, leaving 11 bases between the germline ends. The CDR3 consists of 14 residues.

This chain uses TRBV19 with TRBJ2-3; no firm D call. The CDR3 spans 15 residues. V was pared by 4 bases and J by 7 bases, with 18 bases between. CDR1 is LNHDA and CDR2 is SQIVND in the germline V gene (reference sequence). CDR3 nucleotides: TGTGCCAGTAGTACTTTAGGGCAGACCAATTATACGCAGTATTTT. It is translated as CASSTLGQTNYTQYF.